Listed here are 11 T cell receptor beta chains from one sample, sequenced in a study of blood T cells in healthy people across ages. Primers used in a second PCR of roughly 6 to 12 cycles were a sample-barcoded 5' primer and a J-beta primer mix. TCRdb re-derived calls from the 5' RACE reads in MiXCR, one entry per CDR3 protein. The sample has roughly 930,000 distinct CDR3 sequences; around 46% are singletons. Sequencing used blood. Receptor source: a man aged 30-40 years in good health.

This sequence joins TRBV6-6 and TRBJ2-7, with D possibly being TRBD1 (5 bases). The germline V gene has CDR1 MNHNY and CDR2 SVGAGI (reference sequence). The CDR3 is 15 residues long. Deletions cut 4 bases from V and 0 bases from J, with 13 bases between. CDR3 region: CASSFLRGSSYEQYF. The DNA of the CDR3 is TGTGCCAGCAGTTTCCTAAGGGGCAGCTCCTACGAGCAGTACTTC.

There are a few counts of this clonotype. The J gene is TRBJ2-1, the V gene TRBV29-1; D may be TRBD2 (7 bases). The germline CDR1 and CDR2 sequences are SQVTM and ANQGSEA. Trimming removed 6 bases from V and 9 bases from J, with 18 bases in between. The CDR3 has 13 residues. CDR3: CSVGGGGLREQFF. CDR3 DNA sequence: TGCAGCGTGGGTGGGGGGGGCCTCCGTGAGCAGTTCTTC.

This clonotype was observed a handful of times. The chain uses TRBV21-1 and TRBJ1-5. TRBV21-1 is an annotated pseudogene. The CDR3 is made up of 18 amino acids. CDR3: CASSKGLGVYGSNQPQHF. The CDR3 DNA reads as TGTGCCAGCAGCAAAGGCCTTGGGGTCTATGGTAGCAATCAGCCCCAGCATTTT.

On this clonotype itself: Compared with germline, one end of the junction differs, possibly owing to a read error. This sequence joins TRBV7-9 and TRBJ1-2; the match to TRBD1 covers 7 bases. The CDR3 contains 15 residues. Germline V gene lookup returns CDR1 SEHNR and CDR2 FQNEAQ (reference sequence). CDR3: CVSSLGTEGNYGYTF. For the CDR3, the DNA is TGTGTCAGCAGCTTAGGGACAGAAGGAAACTATGGCTACACCTTC.

The DNA of the CDR3 is TGTGCCAGCAGCATGGACCCGTTAAACCCTAACGAGCAGTACTTC. It encodes CASSMDPLNPNEQYF. The V and J genes are TRBV7-3 and TRBJ2-7, with D unclear. V gave up 5 bases and J gave up 5 bases, with 19 bases separating them. In germline, CDR1 is SGHTA, CDR2 FQGTGA. The CDR3 consists of 15 residues.

Only a few counts were recorded for this clonotype. This chain joins TRBV29-1 and TRBJ1-1; tentative D call: TRBD1 (6 bases). The V end lost 3 bases, the J end lost 1 base, and 15 bases lay between the germline ends. Germline V gene sequence: CDR1 SQVTM, CDR2 ANQGSEA. The CDR3 length is 15 residues. CDR3 loop: CSVDVGGPRNTEAFF. CDR3 coding DNA: TGCAGCGTTGATGTGGGGGGCCCACGGAACACTGAAGCTTTCTTT.

The chain uses TRBV6-5 and TRBJ2-3; perhaps TRBD1 as D (6 bases). This CDR3 is 16 amino acids long. Germline CDR1 is MNHEY and CDR2 is SVGAGI. The V end lost 2 bases, the J end lost 0 bases, and 12 bases lay between the germline ends. The DNA for the CDR3 is TGTGCCAGCAGTTACCAAATACAGGGTAGCACAGATACGCAGTATTTT. It is translated as CASSYQIQGSTDTQYF.

V and J are TRBV30 and TRBJ2-3, with 11 bases fitting TRBD2. V trimming: 2 bases; J trimming: 4 bases; junction bases outside the gene matches: 11. Germline CDR1 and CDR2: GTSNPN and SVGIG (reference sequence). The CDR3 runs to 17 residues. The chain's CDR3 is CAWSRSLTSGVADTQYF. In DNA, the CDR3 is TGTGCCTGGAGTAGGTCCTTGACTAGCGGGGTTGCAGATACGCAGTATTTT.

This clonotype appeared once. Here the CDR3 reads CAISDSLRRNEQFF. The CDR3 nucleotides are TGTGCCATCAGTGACAGTCTCCGAAGGAATGAGCAGTTCTTC. The chain is built from TRBV10-3 and TRBJ2-1; D is undetermined. The ends were cut back, 3 bases at V and 7 bases at J, with 13 bases in the middle. In germline, CDR1 is ENHRY, CDR2 SYGVKD. The CDR3 length is 14 residues.

Ten or more counts support this clonotype. The chain employs TRBV7-8 and TRBJ2-7, with D perhaps TRBD1 or TRBD2 (7 bases each). Germline CDR1 reads SGHVS; CDR2 reads FQNEAQ. This CDR3 contains 14 residues. V dropped 3 bases and J dropped 5 bases, with 14 bases sitting between them. For the CDR3, the DNA is TGTGCCAGCAGCTTGCAGGGGGGGATCAACGAGCAGTACTTC. It codes for CASSLQGGINEQYF.

This sequence joins TRBV6-1 and TRBJ1-2; 8 bases agree with TRBD1. V trimming: 8 bases; J trimming: 4 bases; junction bases outside the gene matches: 15. Germline V gene data show CDR1 as MNHNS and CDR2 as SASEGT. The CDR3 loop spans 16 amino acids. The CDR3 bases are TGTGCCAGCCCTGAAACGGCAGGGGGCGCGGGCTATGGCTACACCTTC. Its translation: CASPETAGGAGYGYTF.